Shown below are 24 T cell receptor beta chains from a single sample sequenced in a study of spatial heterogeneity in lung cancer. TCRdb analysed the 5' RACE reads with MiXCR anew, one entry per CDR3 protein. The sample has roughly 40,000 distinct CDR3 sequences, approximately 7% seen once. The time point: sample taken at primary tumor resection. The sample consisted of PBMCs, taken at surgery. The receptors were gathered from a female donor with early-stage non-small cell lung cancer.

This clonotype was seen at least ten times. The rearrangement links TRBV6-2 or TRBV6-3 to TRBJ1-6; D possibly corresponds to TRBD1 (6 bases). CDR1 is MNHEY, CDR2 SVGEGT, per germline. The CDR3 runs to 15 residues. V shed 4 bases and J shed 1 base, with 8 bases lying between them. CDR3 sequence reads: CASSLQGSYNSPLHF. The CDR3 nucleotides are TGTGCCAGCAGTTTACAGGGATCCTATAATTCACCCCTCCACTTT.

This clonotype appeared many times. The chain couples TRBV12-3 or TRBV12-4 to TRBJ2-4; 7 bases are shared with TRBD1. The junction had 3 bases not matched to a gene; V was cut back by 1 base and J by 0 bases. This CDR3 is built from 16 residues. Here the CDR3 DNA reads TGTGCCAGCAGTTTAGAGGGGGCTCTAGCCAAAAACATTCAGTACTTC. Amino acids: CASSLEGALAKNIQYF.

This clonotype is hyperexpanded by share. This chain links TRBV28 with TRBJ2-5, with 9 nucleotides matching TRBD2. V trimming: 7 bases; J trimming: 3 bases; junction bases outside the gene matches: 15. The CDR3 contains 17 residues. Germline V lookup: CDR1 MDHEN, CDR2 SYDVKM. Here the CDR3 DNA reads TGTGCCAGCAACACTAGGGCTAGCGGGGCAATTAAAGAGACCCAGTACTTC. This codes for CASNTRASGAIKETQYF.

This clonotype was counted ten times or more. The CDR3 DNA reads TGTGCCAGTAGTATGGGCAGGGGCCGCACCGGGGAGCTGTTTTTT. This codes for CASSMGRGRTGELFF. The rearrangement uses TRBV19 and TRBJ2-2; perhaps TRBD1 as D (6 bases). The CDR3 length is 15 residues. The V end lost 3 bases, the J end lost 4 bases, and 12 bases lay between the germline ends. Germline lookup yields CDR1 LNHDA and CDR2 SQIVND (reference sequence).

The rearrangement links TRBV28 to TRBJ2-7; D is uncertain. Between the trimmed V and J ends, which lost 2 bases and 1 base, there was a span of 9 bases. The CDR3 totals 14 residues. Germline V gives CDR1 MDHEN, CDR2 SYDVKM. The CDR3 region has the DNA TGTGCCAGCAGTTTACCCGGGCCTTCCTACGAGCAGTACTTC. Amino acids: CASSLPGPSYEQYF.

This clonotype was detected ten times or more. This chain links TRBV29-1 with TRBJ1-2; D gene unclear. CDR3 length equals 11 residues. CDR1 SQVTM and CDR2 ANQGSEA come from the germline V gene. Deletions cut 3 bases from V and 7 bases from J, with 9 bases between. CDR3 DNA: TGCAGCGTTGATGGGTCCTCTGGCTACACCTTC. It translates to CSVDGSSGYTF.

The CDR3 nucleotides read TGCAGCGTTGAGCCCTCGGCAGGGTCTGGAAACACCATATATTTT. It specifies CSVEPSAGSGNTIYF. This chain joins TRBV29-1 and TRBJ1-3; a possible D gene is TRBD1 (5 bases). The CDR3 has 15 amino acids. Germline loops: CDR1 SQVTM, CDR2 ANQGSEA. V shed 3 bases and J shed 1 base, with 13 bases lying between them.

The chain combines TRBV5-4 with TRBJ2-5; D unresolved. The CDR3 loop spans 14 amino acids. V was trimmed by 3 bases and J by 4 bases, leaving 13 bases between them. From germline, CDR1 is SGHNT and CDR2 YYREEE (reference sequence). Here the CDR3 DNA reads TGTGCCAGCAGCTCGGGCTTGGTAGGAGAGACCCAGTACTTC. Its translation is CASSSGLVGETQYF.

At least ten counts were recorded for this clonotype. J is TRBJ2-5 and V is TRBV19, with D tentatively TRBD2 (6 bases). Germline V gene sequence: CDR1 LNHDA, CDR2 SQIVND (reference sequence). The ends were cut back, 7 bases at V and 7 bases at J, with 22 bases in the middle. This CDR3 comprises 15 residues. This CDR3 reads CASTTGGAALATQYF. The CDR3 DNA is TGTGCCAGTACGACTGGCGGGGCCGCCCTGGCGACCCAGTACTTC.

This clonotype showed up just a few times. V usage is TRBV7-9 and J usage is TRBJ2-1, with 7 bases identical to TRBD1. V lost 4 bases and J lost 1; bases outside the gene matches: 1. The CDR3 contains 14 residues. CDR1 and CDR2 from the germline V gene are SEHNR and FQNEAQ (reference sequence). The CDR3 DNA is TGTGCCAGCAGCTCGACAGGGTCCTACAATGAGCAGTTCTTC. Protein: CASSSTGSYNEQFF.

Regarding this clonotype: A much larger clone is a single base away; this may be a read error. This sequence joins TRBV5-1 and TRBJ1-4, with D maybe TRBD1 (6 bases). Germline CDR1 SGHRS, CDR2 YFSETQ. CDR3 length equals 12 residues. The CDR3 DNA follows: TGCGCCAGCAGCCTCGAGGGGGAAATACTGTTTTTT. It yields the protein CASSLEGEILFF.

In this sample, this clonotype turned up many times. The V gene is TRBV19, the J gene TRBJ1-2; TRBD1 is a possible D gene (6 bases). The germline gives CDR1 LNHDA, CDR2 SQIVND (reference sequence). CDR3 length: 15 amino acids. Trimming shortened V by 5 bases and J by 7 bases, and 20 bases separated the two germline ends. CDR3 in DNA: TGTGCCAGTAGTCCCTGGACAGCGGGAATCGTTGGCTACACCTTC. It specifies CASSPWTAGIVGYTF. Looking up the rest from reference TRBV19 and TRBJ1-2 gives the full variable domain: DGGITQSPKYLFRKEGQNVTLSCEQNLNHDAMYWYRQDPGQGLRLIYYSQIVNDFQKGDIAEGYSVSREKKESFPLTVTSAQKNPTAFYLCASSPWTAGIVGYTFGSGTRLTVV.

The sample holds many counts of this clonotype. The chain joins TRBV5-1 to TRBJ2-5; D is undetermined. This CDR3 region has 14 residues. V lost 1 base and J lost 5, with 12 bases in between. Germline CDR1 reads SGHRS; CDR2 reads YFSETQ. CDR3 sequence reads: CASSLNSPWETQYF. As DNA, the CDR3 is TGCGCCAGCAGCTTGAATAGTCCTTGGGAGACCCAGTACTTC. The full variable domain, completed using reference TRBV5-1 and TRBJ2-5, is KAGVTQTPRYLIKTRGQQVTLSCSPISGHRSVSWYQQTPGQGLQFLFEYFSETQRNKGNFPGRFSGRQFSNSRSEMNVSTLELGDSALYLCASSLNSPWETQYFGPGTRLLVL.

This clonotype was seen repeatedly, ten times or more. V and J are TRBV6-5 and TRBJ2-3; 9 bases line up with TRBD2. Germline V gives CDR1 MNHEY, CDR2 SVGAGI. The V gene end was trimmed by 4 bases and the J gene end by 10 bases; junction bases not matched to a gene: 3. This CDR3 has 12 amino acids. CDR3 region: CASSSGLASQYF. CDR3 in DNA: TGTGCCAGCAGTTCAGGACTAGCGTCGCAGTATTTT.

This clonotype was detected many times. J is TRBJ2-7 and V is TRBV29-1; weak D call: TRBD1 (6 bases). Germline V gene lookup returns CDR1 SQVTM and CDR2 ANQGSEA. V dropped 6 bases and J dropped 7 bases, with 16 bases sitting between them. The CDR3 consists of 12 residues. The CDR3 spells CSVGQSLWEQYF. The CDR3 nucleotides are TGCAGCGTCGGACAGTCTCTATGGGAGCAGTACTTC.

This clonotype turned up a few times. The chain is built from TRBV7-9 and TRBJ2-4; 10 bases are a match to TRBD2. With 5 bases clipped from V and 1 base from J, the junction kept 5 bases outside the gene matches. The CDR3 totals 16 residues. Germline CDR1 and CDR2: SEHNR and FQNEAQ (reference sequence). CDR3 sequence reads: CASSPLAGEAKNIQYF. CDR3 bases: TGTGCCAGCAGCCCGCTAGCGGGGGAGGCCAAAAACATTCAGTACTTC.

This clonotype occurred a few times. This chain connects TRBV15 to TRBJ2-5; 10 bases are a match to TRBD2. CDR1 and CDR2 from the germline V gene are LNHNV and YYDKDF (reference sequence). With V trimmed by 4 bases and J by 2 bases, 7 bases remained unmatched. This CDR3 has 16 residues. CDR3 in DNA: TGTGCCACCAGCATGTCACGGACTAGCGGACAAGAGACCCAGTACTTC. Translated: CATSMSRTSGQETQYF.

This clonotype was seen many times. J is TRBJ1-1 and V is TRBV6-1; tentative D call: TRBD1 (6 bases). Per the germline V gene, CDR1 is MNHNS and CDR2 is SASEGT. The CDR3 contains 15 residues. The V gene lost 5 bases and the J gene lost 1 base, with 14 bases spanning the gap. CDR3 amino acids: CASSRTDQKNTEAFF. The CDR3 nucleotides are TGTGCCAGCAGTCGGACAGACCAAAAGAACACTGAAGCTTTCTTT.

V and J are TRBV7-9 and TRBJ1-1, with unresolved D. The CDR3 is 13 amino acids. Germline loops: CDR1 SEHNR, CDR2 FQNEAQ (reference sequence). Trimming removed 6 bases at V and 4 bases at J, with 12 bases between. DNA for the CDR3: TGTGCCAGCAGTTCAAACAGTGGCACTGAAGCTTTCTTT. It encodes CASSSNSGTEAFF.

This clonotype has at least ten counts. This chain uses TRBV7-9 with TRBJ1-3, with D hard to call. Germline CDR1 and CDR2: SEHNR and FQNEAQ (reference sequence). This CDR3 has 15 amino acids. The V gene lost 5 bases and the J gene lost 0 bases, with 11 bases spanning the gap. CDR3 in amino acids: CASSKQLNSGNTIYF. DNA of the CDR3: TGTGCCAGCAGCAAACAGCTAAACTCTGGAAACACCATATATTTT.

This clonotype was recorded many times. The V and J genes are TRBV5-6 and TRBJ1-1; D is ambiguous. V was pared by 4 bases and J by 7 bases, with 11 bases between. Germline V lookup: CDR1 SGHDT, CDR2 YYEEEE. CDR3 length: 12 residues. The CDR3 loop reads CASSQDGLEAFF. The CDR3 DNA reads TGTGCCAGCAGCCAGGACGGCCTTGAAGCTTTCTTT. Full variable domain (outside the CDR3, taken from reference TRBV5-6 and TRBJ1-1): DAGVTQSPTHLIKTRGQQVTLRCSPKSGHDTVSWYQQALGQGPQFIFQYYEEEERQRGNFPDRFSGHQFPNYSSELNVNALLLGDSALYLCASSQDGLEAFFGQGTRLTVV.

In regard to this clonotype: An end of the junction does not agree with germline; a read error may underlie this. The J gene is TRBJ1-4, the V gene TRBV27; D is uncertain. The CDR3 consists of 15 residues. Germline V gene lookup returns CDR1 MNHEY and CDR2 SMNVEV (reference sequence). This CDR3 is CTSSFARTPNEKLFF. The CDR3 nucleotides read TGTACCAGCAGTTTTGCCCGAACCCCAAATGAAAAACTGTTTTTT.

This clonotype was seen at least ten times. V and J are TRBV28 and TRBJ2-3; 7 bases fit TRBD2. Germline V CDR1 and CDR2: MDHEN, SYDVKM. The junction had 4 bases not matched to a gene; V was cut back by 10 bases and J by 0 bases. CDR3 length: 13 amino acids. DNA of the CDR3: TGTGCCACCGCGGGGGATAGCACAGATACGCAGTATTTT. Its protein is CATAGDSTDTQYF.

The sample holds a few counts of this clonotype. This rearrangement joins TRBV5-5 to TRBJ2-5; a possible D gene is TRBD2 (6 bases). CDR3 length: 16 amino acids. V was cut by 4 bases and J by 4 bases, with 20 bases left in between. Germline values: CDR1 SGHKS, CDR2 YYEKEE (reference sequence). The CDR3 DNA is TGTGCCAGCAGCCTGGGAAGGGTGGCGGGGTCAGAGACCCAGTACTTC. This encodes CASSLGRVAGSETQYF.